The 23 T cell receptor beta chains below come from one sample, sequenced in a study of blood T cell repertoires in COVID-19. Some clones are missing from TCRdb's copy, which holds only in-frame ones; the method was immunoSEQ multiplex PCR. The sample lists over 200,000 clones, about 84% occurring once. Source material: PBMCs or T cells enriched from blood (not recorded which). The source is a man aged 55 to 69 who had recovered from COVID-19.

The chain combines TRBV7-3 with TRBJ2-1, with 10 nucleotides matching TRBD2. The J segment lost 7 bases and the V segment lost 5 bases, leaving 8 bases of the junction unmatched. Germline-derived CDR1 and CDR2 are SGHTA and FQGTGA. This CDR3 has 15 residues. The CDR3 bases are TGTGCCAGCAGCATCGGGCCTAGCGGGGGTAATGAGCAGTTCTTC. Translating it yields CASSIGPSGGNEQFF.

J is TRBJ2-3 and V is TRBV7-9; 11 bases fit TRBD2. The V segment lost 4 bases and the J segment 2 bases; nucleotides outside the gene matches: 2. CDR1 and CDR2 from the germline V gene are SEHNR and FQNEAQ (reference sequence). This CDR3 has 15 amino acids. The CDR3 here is CASSSGLAATDTQYF. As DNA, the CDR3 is TGTGCCAGCAGCTCGGGACTAGCGGCCACAGATACGCAGTATTTT.

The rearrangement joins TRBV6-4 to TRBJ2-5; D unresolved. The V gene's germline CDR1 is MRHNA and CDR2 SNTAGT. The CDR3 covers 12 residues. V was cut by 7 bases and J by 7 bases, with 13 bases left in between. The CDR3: CASNVSPGTQYF. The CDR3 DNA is TGTGCCAGCAACGTTTCCCCGGGGACCCAGTACTTC.

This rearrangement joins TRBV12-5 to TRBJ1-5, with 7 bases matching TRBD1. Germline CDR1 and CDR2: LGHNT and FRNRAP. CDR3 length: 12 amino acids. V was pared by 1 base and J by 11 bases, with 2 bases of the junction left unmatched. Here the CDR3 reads CASGLDRGTQHF. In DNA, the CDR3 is TGTGCTAGTGGTTTGGACAGGGGTACCCAGCATTTT.

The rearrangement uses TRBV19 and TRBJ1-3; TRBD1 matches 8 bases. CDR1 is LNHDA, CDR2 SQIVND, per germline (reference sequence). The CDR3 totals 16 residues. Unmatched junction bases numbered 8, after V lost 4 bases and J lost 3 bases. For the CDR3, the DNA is TGTGCCAGTAGTACTCGCAGGGGGCAAGATGGAAACACCATATATTTT. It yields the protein CASSTRRGQDGNTIYF. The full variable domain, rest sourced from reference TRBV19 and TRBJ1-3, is DGGITQSPKYLFRKEGQNVTLSCEQNLNHDAMYWYRQDPGQGLRLIYYSQIVNDFQKGDIAEGYSVSREKKESFPLTVTSAQKNPTAFYLCASSTRRGQDGNTIYFGEGSWLTVV.

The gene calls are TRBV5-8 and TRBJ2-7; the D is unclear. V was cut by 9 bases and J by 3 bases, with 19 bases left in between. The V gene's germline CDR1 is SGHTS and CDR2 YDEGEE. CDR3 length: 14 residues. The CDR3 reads CATAILHLRYEQYF. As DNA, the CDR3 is TGTGCCACAGCGATATTACACCTCCGCTACGAGCAGTACTTC.

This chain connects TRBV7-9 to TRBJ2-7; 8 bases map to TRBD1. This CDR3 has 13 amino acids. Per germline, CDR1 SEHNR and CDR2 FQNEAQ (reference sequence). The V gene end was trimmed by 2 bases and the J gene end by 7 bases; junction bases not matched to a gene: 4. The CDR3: CASSLQGAREQYF. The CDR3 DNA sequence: TGTGCCAGCAGCTTACAGGGGGCTCGGGAGCAGTACTTC.

CDR3 in DNA: TGTGCCAGCAGCCTTCAAGGGGGTCAGCCCCAGCATTTT. Translating gives CASSLQGGQPQHF. The chain uses TRBV5-8 and TRBJ1-5, with a weak D call TRBD1 (6 bases). The germline gives CDR1 SGHTS, CDR2 YDEGEE. V lost 4 bases and J lost 6, with 11 bases in between. The CDR3 has 13 residues.

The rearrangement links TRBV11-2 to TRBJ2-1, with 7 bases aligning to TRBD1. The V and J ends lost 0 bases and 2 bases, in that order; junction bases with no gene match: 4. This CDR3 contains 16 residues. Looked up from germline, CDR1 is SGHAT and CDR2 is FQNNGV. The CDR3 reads CASSLEQGRPYNEQFF. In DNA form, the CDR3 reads TGTGCCAGCAGCTTAGAACAGGGGCGACCCTACAATGAGCAGTTCTTC.

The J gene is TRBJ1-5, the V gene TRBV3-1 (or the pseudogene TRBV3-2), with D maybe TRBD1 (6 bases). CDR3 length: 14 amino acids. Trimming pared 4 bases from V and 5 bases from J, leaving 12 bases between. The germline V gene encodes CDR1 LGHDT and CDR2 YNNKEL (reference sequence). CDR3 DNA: TGTGCCAGCAGCCCCCGGGACATCTATCAGCCCCAGCATTTT. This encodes CASSPRDIYQPQHF.

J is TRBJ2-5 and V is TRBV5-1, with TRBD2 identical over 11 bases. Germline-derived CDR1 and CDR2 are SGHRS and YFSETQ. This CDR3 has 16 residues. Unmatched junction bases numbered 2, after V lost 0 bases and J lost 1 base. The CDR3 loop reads CASSLGLAGSQETQYF. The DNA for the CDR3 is TGCGCCAGCAGCTTGGGACTAGCGGGGAGCCAAGAGACCCAGTACTTC.

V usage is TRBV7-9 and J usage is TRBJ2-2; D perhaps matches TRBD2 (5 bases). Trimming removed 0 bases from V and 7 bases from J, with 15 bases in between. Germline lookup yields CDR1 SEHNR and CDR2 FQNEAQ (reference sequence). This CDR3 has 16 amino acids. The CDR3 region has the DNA TGTGCCAGCAGCTTAGCGGGGAGACCTACACACGGGGAGCTGTTTTTT. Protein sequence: CASSLAGRPTHGELFF.

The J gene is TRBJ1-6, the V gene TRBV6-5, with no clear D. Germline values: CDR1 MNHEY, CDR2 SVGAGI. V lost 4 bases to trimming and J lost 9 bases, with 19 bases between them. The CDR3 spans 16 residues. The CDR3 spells CASSSLSGQKVSPLHF. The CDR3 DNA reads TGTGCCAGCAGTTCCCTGAGCGGGCAGAAGGTTTCACCCCTCCACTTT.

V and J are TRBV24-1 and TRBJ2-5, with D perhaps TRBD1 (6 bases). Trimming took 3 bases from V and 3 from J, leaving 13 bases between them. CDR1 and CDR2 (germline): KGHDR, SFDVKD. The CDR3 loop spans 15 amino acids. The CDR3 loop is CATSDTVGGKETQYF. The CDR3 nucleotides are TGTGCCACCAGTGATACGGTAGGGGGAAAAGAGACCCAGTACTTC.

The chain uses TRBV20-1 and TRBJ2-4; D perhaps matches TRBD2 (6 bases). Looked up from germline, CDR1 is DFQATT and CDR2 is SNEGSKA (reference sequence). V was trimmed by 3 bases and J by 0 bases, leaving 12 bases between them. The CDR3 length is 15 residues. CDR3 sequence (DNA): TGCAGTGCTAGTACGGGGGACCTAGCCAAAAACATTCAGTACTTC. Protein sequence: CSASTGDLAKNIQYF.

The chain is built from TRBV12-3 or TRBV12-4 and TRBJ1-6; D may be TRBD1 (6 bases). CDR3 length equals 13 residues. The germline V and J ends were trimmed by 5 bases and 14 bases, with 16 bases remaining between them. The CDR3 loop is CASSGTGFRALHF. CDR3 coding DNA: TGTGCCAGCAGTGGTACAGGGTTTCGGGCCCTCCACTTT.

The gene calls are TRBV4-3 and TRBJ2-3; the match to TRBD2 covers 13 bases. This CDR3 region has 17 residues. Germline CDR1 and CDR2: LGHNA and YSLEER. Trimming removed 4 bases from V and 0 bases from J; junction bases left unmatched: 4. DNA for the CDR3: TGCGCCAGCAGCCCCGGACTAGCGGGGGCTAGCACAGATACGCAGTATTTT. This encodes CASSPGLAGASTDTQYF.

The CDR3 DNA reads TGTGCCATCAAAACAACAGGGGATGGCGAGCAGTACTTC. Translation: CAIKTTGDGEQYF. The chain combines TRBV10-3 with TRBJ2-7; 7 bases are shared with TRBD1. CDR1 is ENHRY, CDR2 SYGVKD, per germline. The CDR3 contains 13 residues. The trim removed 7 bases at V and 6 bases at J, leaving 9 bases unmatched.

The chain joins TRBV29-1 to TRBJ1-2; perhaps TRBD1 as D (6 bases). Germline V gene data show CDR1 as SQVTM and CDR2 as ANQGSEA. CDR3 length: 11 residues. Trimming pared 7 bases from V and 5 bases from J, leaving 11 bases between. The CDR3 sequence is CSGLTGYGYTF. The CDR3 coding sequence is TGCAGCGGACTGACAGGATATGGCTACACCTTC.

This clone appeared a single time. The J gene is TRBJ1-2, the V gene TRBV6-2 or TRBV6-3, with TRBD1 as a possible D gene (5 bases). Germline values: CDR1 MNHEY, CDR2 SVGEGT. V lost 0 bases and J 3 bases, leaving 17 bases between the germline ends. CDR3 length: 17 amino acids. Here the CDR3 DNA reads TGTGCCAGCAGTTACTCCGGCAGGGATCATTGGGACTATGGCTACACCTTC. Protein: CASSYSGRDHWDYGYTF.

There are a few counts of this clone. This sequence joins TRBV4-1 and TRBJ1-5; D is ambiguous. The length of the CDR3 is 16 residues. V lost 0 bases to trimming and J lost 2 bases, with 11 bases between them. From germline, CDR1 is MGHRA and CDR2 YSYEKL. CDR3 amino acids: CASSQEYSRGNQPQHF. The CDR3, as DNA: TGCGCCAGCAGCCAAGAGTACAGCCGAGGCAATCAGCCCCAGCATTTT.

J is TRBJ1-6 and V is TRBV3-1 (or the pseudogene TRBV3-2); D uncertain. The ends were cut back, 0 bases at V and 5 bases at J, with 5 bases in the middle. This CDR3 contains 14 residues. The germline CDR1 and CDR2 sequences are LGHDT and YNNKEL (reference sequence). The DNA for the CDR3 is TGTGCCAGCAGCCAAGAACAGAATAATTCACCCCTCCACTTT. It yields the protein CASSQEQNNSPLHF.

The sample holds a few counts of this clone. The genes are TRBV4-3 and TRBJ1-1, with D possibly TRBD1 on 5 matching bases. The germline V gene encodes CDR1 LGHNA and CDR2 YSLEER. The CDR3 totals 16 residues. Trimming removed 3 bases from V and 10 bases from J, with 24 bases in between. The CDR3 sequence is CASSQGPGLGGSLAFF. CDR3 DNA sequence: TGCGCCAGCAGCCAGGGTCCGGGTTTGGGGGGATCGTTAGCTTTCTTT.